These T cell receptor beta chains were read from a single sample in a study of T-cell reconstitution after alpha-beta-depleted transplantation in children. Via MiXCR, TCRdb re-called the PCR reads, giving one row per CDR3 protein. The repertoire holds some 400,000 distinct CDR3 sequences, with 20% as singletons. The material was PBMCs from the stem cell graft donor, obtained from the stem cell graft. The receptors stem from a human donor who donated a stem cell graft to a child with acute myeloid leukemia. Both conserved end residues are part of each CDR3. The D gene is left open where the match is weak. Clone size, where shown, is once, few, many, or a class for clones that have expanded.

TRBV29-1	few	NA	TRBJ2-2	CSVGQAGELFF	TGCAGCGTTGGACAGGCCGGGGAGCTGTTTTTT
TRBV11-2	once	TRBD2	TRBJ2-1	CASSSLAGLAGGEQFF	TGTGCCAGCAGCTCGCTAGCCGGCCTAGCGGGAGGAGAGCAGTTCTTC
TRBV12-3/TRBV12-4	many	NA	TRBJ2-7	CASSSYVALYEQYF	TGTGCCAGCAGTTCCTATGTAGCCCTCTACGAGCAGTACTTC
TRBV10-3	NA	NA	TRBJ1-4	CAISEGTEKLFF	TGTGCCATCAGTGAAGGGACTGAAAAACTGTTTTTT
TRBV7-2	few	TRBD1	TRBJ1-4	CASSPGQPNEKLFF	TGTGCCAGCAGCCCGGGACAGCCGAATGAAAAACTGTTTTTT
TRBV6-5	many	NA	TRBJ2-1	CASSYSKSGVGQFF	TGTGCCAGCAGTTACTCGAAGTCAGGTGTGGGCCAGTTCTTC
TRBV12-3/TRBV12-4	many	NA	TRBJ2-5	CASSTLARETQYF	TGTGCCAGCAGTACCCTCGCGAGGGAGACCCAGTACTTC
TRBV15	NA	NA	TRBJ1-4	CATSRQGGSNEKLFF	TGTGCCACCAGCAGACAGGGCGGGTCTAATGAAAAACTGTTTTTT
TRBV20-1	NA	TRBD2	TRBJ2-1	CSAFRISGIYNEQFF	TGCAGTGCTTTTCGAATTAGCGGGATTTACAATGAGCAGTTCTTC
TRBV7-7	NA	NA	TRBJ2-1	CASSLEGGEQFF	TGTGCCAGCAGCTTAGAAGGCGGTGAGCAGTTCTTC
TRBV12-3/TRBV12-4	few	NA	TRBJ2-3	CASSSYVAGTSITDTQYF	TGTGCCAGCAGTTCCTACGTAGCCGGGACTTCGATCACAGATACGCAGTATTTT
TRBV5-6	NA	NA	TRBJ2-1	CASSRVGGDEQFF	TGTGCCAGCAGTCGAGTCGGTGGTGATGAGCAGTTCTTC
TRBV3-1	NA	TRBD1	TRBJ2-1	CASSQDMAGGDRYNEQFF	TGTGCCAGCAGCCAAGATATGGCAGGGGGCGATCGGTACAATGAGCAGTTCTTC
TRBV20-1	few	NA	TRBJ2-6	CSARVPSGANVLTF	TGCAGTGCTAGAGTCCCCTCTGGGGCCAACGTCCTGACTTTC
TRBV2	few	NA	TRBJ2-7	CASSLRGIDRLHPYEQYF	TGTGCCAGCAGCCTCCGGGGGATAGACAGACTCCATCCCTACGAGCAGTACTTC
TRBV9	NA	TRBD2	TRBJ2-1	CASSKGLAGVDEQFF	TGTGCCAGCAGCAAGGGACTAGCGGGAGTTGATGAGCAGTTCTTC
TRBV20-1	few	NA	TRBJ2-1	CSASMSLPRSDNEQFF	TGCAGTGCTAGTATGTCACTACCCCGAAGCGACAATGAGCAGTTCTTC
TRBV12-5	NA	TRBD2	TRBJ2-1	CASAILKSLAGWSEQFF	TGTGCTAGTGCAATCTTGAAGTCTCTAGCGGGTTGGAGTGAGCAGTTCTTC
TRBV20-1	few	NA	TRBJ2-5	CSARDWAGRETQYF	TGCAGTGCTAGAGATTGGGCAGGGAGAGAGACCCAGTACTTC
TRBV5-5	many	NA	TRBJ2-1	CASSLWDQREQFF	TGTGCCAGCAGCTTGTGGGATCAGCGGGAGCAGTTCTTC
TRBV7-3	few	NA	TRBJ2-3	CASSREDQSDTQYF	TGTGCCAGCAGTAGGGAGGATCAGTCAGATACGCAGTATTTT
TRBV7-9	few	NA	TRBJ2-1	CASSHRGYTYNEQFF	TGTGCCAGCAGCCACCGGGGTTACACCTACAATGAGCAGTTCTTC
TRBV12-3/TRBV12-4	NA	NA	TRBJ2-4	CASSLVPENIQYF	TGTGCCAGCAGTTTAGTTCCCGAAAACATTCAGTACTTC
TRBV20-1	many	NA	TRBJ2-7	CSANYIRDEQYF	TGCAGTGCCAACTATATCAGGGACGAGCAGTACTTC
TRBV28	few	TRBD2	TRBJ2-2	CASSLAGATGELFF	TGTGCCAGCAGTTTAGCGGGAGCAACCGGGGAGCTGTTTTTT
TRBV6-5	NA	NA	TRBJ2-5	CASSYILENQETQYF	TGTGCCAGCAGTTACATTCTAGAGAACCAAGAGACCCAGTACTTC
TRBV29-1	NA	TRBD1	TRBJ1-1	CSAAGGVNTEAFF	TGCAGCGCCGCAGGGGGCGTGAACACTGAAGCTTTCTTT